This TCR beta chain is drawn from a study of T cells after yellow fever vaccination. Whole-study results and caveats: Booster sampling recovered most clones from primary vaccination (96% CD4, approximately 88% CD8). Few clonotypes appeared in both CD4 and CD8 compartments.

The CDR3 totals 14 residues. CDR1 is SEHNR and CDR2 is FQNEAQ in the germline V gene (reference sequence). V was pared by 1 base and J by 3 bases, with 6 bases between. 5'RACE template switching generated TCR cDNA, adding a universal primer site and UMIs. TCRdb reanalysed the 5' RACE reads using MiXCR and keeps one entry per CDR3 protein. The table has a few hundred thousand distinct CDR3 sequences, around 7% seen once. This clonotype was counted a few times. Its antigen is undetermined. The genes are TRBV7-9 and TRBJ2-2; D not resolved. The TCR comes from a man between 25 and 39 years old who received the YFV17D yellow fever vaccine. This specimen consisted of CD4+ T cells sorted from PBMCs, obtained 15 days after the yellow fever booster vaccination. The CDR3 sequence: CASSLELDTGELFF. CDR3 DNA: TGTGCCAGCAGCTTAGAACTGGACACCGGGGAGCTGTTTTTT.